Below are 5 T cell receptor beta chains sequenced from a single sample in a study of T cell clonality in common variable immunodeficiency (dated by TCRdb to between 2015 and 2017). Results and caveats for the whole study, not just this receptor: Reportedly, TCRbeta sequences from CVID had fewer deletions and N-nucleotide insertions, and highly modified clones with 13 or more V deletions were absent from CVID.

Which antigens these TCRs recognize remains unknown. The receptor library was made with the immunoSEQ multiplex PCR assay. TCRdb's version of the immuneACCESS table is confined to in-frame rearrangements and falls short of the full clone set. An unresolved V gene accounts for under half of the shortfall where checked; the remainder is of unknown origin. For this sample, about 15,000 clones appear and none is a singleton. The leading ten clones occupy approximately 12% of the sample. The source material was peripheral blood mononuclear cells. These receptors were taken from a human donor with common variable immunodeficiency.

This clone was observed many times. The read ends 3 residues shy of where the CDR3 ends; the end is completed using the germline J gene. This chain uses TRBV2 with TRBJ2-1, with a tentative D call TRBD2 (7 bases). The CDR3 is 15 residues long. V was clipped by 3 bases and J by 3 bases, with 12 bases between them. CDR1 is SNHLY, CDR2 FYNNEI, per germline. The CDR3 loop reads CASSDEGGRYNEQFF. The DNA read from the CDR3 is TGTGCCAGCAGTGATGAGGGGGGGCGCTACAATGAG.

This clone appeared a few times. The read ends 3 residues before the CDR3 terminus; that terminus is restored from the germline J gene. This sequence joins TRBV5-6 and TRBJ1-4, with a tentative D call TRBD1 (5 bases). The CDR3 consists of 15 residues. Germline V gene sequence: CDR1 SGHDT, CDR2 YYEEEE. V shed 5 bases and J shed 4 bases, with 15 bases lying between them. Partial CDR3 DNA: TGTGCCAGCAGAGAGAGGGGTAGGGGTAATGAAAAA. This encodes CASRERGRGNEK. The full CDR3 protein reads CASRERGRGNEKLFF.

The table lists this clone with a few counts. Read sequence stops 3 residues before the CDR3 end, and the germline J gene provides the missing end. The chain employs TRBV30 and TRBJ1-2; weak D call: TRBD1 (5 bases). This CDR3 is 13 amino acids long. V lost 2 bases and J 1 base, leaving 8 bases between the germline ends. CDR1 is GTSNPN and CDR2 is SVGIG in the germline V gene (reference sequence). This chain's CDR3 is CAWSPRGNYGYTF. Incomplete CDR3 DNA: TGTGCCTGGAGTCCGAGGGGTAACTATGGC.

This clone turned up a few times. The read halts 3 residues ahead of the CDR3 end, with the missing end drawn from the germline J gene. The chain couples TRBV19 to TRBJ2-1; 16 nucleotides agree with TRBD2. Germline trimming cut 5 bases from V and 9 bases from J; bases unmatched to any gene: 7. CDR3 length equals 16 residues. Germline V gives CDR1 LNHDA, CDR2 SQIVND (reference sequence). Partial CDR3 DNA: TGTGCCAGTAGTGGGGCGGGACTAGCGGGAGGGGTTGAG. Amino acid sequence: CASSGAGLAGGVE. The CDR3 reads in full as CASSGAGLAGGVEQFF.

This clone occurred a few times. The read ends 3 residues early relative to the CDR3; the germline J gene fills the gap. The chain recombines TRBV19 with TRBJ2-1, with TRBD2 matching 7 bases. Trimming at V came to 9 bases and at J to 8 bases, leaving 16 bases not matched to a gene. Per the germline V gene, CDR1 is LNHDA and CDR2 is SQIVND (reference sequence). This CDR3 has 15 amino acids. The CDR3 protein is CASRSGGGSLYEQFF. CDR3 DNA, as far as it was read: TGTGCCAGCCGTTCAGGAGGCGGGAGTCTGTATGAG.